This TCR beta chain was identified in a study of control samples from healthy donors and cancer patients. Germline values: CDR1 DFQATT, CDR2 SNEGSKA (reference sequence). This CDR3 comprises 11 residues. The V gene lost 1 base and the J gene lost 4 bases, with 5 bases spanning the gap. Profiling relied on immunoSEQ multiplex PCR, and the TCRdb table lists in-frame clones only, not all of them. The sample shows some 130,000 clones, roughly 89% of them seen only once. A word on this clone: This sample includes further DNA sequences coding for the same CDR3.

The receptor's source is a man younger than 45 in good health. The chain combines TRBV20-1 with TRBJ2-7, with unresolved D. The sequencing sample was made of blood. For the CDR3, the DNA is TGCAGTGCTAGAGGCCCGTACGAGCAGTACTTC. Protein: CSARGPYEQYF.